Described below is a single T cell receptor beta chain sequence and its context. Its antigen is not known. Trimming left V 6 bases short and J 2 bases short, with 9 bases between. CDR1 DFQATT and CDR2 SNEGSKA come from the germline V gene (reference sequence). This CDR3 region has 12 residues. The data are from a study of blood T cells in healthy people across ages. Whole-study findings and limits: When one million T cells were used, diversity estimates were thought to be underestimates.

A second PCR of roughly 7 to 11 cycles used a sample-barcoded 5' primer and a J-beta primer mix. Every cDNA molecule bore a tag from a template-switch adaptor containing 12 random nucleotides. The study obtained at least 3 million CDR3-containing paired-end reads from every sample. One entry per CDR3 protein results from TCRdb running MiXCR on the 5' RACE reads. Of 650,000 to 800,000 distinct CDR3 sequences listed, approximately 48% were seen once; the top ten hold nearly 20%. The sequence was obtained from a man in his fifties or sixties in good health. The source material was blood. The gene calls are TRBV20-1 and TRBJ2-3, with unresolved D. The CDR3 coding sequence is TGCAGTGCCTTTGCCACCACAGATACGCAGTATTTT. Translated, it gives CSAFATTDTQYF.